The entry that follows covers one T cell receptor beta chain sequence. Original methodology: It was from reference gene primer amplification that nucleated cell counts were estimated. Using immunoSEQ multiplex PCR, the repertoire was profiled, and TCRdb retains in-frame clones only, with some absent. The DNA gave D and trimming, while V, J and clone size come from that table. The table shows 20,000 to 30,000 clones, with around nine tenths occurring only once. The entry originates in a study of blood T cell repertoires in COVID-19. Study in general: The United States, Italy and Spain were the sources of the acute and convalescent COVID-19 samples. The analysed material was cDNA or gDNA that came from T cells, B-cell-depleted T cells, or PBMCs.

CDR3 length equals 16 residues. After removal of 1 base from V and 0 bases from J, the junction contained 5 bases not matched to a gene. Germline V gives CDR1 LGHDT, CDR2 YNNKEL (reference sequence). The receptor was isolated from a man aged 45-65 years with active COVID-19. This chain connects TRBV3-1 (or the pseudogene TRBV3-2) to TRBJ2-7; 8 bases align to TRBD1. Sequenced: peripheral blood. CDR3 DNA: TGTGCCAGCAGCCAAGTTTGGACAGGGAACTCCTACGAGCAGTACTTC. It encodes CASSQVWTGNSYEQYF.